These 19 T cell receptor beta chains originate from one sample sequenced in a study of blood T cell repertoires in COVID-19. The assay was immunoSEQ multiplex PCR, and TCRdb's table has in-frame clones only and misses some. This sample has about 240,000 clones, with roughly 80% found just once. The sequencing sample was made of peripheral blood. The receptors were gathered from a woman aged 60 to 75 with active or convalescent COVID-19.

The genes are TRBV5-8 and TRBJ1-4; the D gene is possibly TRBD1 (6 bases). The germline gives CDR1 SGHTS, CDR2 YDEGEE. V was pared by 5 bases and J by 7 bases, with 21 bases between. There are 16 residues in the CDR3. For the CDR3, the DNA is TGTGCCAGCAGTCGTGGGCAGGGGATGCTTGGTGAAAAACTGTTTTTT. Its translation: CASSRGQGMLGEKLFF.

The chain uses TRBV18 and TRBJ1-2, with TRBD1 matching over 10 bases. Germline V gene sequence: CDR1 KGHSH, CDR2 LQKENI. J lost 5 bases, V lost 6 bases, and 12 bases had no gene match. This CDR3 is 16 amino acids long. CDR3 bases: TGTGCCAGCTCGCCGTCCGAGACAGGGGGCGGGTATGGCTACACCTTC. Translated, it gives CASSPSETGGGYGYTF. The variable domain in full, completed from reference TRBV18 and TRBJ1-2, reads NAGVMQNPRHLVRRRGQEARLRCSPMKGHSHVYWYRQLPEEGLKFMVYLQKENIIDESGMPKERFSAEFPKEGPSILRIQQVVRGDSAAYFCASSPSETGGGYGYTFGSGTRLTVV.

The chain combines TRBV18 with TRBJ1-1; no firm D call. The CDR3 contains 13 residues. Germline CDR1 reads KGHSH; CDR2 reads LQKENI. The V end was cut by 5 bases, the J end by 1 base, with 8 bases between. In nucleotides, the CDR3 is TGTGCCAGCTCAAACAATGGGAACACTGAAGCTTTCTTT. This codes for CASSNNGNTEAFF.

J is TRBJ2-7 and V is TRBV27; 13 bases are a match to TRBD2. The CDR3 contains 15 residues. CDR1 is MNHEY and CDR2 is SMNVEV in the germline V gene (reference sequence). V lost 4 bases, J lost 4 bases, and 4 bases stayed unmatched. The CDR3 is CASSSPGLAGYEQYF. The CDR3 DNA is TGTGCCAGCAGTTCCCCGGGACTAGCGGGGTACGAGCAGTACTTC.

This clone is a singleton in its sample. The chain links TRBV5-1 to TRBJ2-1, with D perhaps TRBD1 (9 bases). CDR3 length: 19 residues. Trimming took off 3 bases at V and 1 base at J, with 23 bases between the two ends. Per the germline V gene, CDR1 is SGHRS and CDR2 is YFSETQ. DNA for the CDR3: TGCGCCAGCAGCTCCGGACAGGGGATTCCGGGGGGGTCCTACAATGAGCAGTTCTTC. Translating gives CASSSGQGIPGGSYNEQFF.

The V gene is TRBV7-9, the J gene TRBJ1-3, with 8 bases that match TRBD1. Germline V gives CDR1 SEHNR, CDR2 FQNEAQ (reference sequence). The CDR3 loop spans 18 amino acids. Trimming took 3 bases from V and 2 from J; bases not matched to a gene: 12. The CDR3 DNA reads TGTGCCAGCAGCTTCACAAACCAGGGGGCGAGAGCTGGAAACACCATATATTTT. It specifies CASSFTNQGARAGNTIYF.

This chain links TRBV7-2 with TRBJ2-7; 9 bases line up with TRBD1. The length of the CDR3 is 15 residues. CDR1 is SGHTA, CDR2 FQGNSA, per germline. V lost 7 bases, J lost 1 base, and 8 bases stayed unmatched. CDR3 amino acids: CASTPAGTGSYEQYF. CDR3 DNA: TGTGCCAGCACTCCGGCCGGGACAGGGTCCTACGAGCAGTACTTC.

The rearrangement links TRBV7-8 to TRBJ2-5; TRBD2 might be the D (5 bases). Germline V lookup: CDR1 SGHVS, CDR2 FQNEAQ. V lost 2 bases, J lost 1 base, and 11 bases lay in between. The CDR3 has 15 residues. The CDR3 loop is CASSLFGNFQETQYF. CDR3 in DNA: TGTGCCAGCAGCTTATTCGGGAATTTCCAAGAGACCCAGTACTTC.

The chain uses TRBV5-6 and TRBJ1-5, with 9 positions matching TRBD1. With V trimmed by 0 bases and J by 7 bases, 5 bases remained unmatched. This CDR3 has 15 amino acids. Germline-derived CDR1 and CDR2 are SGHDT and YYEEEE. The CDR3 nucleotides read TGTGCCAGCAGCTTGGGGACAGGGGCAGGGCAGCCCCAGCATTTT. Translated, it gives CASSLGTGAGQPQHF.

The count of this clone is one. The V and J genes are TRBV2 and TRBJ2-2; 7 positions agree with TRBD2. This CDR3 contains 14 residues. Unmatched junction bases numbered 8, after V lost 8 bases and J lost 5 bases. The germline gives CDR1 SNHLY, CDR2 FYNNEI. The CDR3 DNA is TGTGCCAGCGGATCGGGACTACAGACCGGGGAGCTGTTTTTT. Amino acids: CASGSGLQTGELFF.

V and J are TRBV27 and TRBJ2-6; maybe TRBD1 (6 bases). The V end lost 5 bases, the J end lost 2 bases, and 10 bases lay between the germline ends. Germline assignment: CDR1 MNHEY and CDR2 SMNVEV (reference sequence). This CDR3 is 15 amino acids long. CDR3 residues: CASSPRDTGANVLTF. Here the CDR3 DNA reads TGTGCCAGCAGTCCTCGGGACACTGGGGCCAACGTCCTGACTTTC.

As concerns this clone: At the DNA level, this CDR3 is encoded by other sequences in the same sample as well. The chain recombines TRBV10-1 with TRBJ1-1; no clear D gene. The CDR3 runs 13 residues. Deletions cut 3 bases from V and 1 base from J, with 6 bases between. The germline CDR1 and CDR2 sequences are WNHNN and SYGVQD (reference sequence). As DNA, the CDR3 is TGCGCCAGCAGTGACAAACAGAACACTGAAGCTTTCTTT. Residues: CASSDKQNTEAFF.

The chain joins TRBV30 to TRBJ1-4, with TRBD1 matching over 8 bases. Germline CDR1 GTSNPN, CDR2 SVGIG (reference sequence). The CDR3 sequence is 16 residues long. V was pared by 5 bases and J by 6 bases, with 14 bases of the junction left unmatched. The CDR3 DNA reads TGTGCCTGGTCGACAGGGGTGTCGTTTTTGCATGAAAAACTGTTTTTT. Its protein product is CAWSTGVSFLHEKLFF.

V usage is TRBV9 and J usage is TRBJ1-1; D call uncertain. The CDR3 loop spans 14 amino acids. Germline V gene lookup returns CDR1 SGDLS and CDR2 YYNGEE. V lost 0 bases and J lost 0, with 6 bases in between. CDR3: CASSVDSLNTEAFF. CDR3 nucleotide sequence: TGTGCCAGCAGCGTAGACAGCTTGAACACTGAAGCTTTCTTT.

CDR3 sequence: CATSRDSLATNEKLFF. The CDR3 coding sequence is TGTGCCACCAGCAGGGACAGCCTTGCAACTAATGAAAAACTGTTTTTT. The chain joins TRBV15 to TRBJ1-4, with D possibly being TRBD1 (6 bases). CDR1 LNHNV and CDR2 YYDKDF come from the germline V gene (reference sequence). The CDR3 length is 16 residues. Between the trimmed V and J ends, which lost 3 bases and 0 bases, there was a span of 11 bases.

The gene calls are TRBV10-3 and TRBJ1-1, with D possibly TRBD1 on 5 matching bases. This CDR3 region has 16 residues. In germline, CDR1 is ENHRY, CDR2 SYGVKD. Trimming stripped 0 bases from V and 4 bases from J, with 15 bases between. The CDR3 here is CAISESSAGRGTEAFF. CDR3 sequence (DNA): TGTGCCATCAGTGAGTCGTCGGCGGGGCGGGGCACTGAAGCTTTCTTT.

This sequence joins TRBV5-1 and TRBJ2-1, with 12 bases identical to TRBD1. Germline V CDR1 and CDR2: SGHRS, YFSETQ. This CDR3 region has 16 residues. J was trimmed by 8 bases and V by 4 bases; bases with no gene match: 10. CDR3 amino acids: CASSATGQGAVHEQFF. CDR3 coding DNA: TGCGCCAGCAGCGCAACGGGACAGGGGGCGGTTCATGAGCAGTTCTTC.

The V call is TRBV5-1, the J call TRBJ1-2, with unresolved D. Germline V CDR1 and CDR2: SGHRS, YFSETQ. This CDR3 spans 17 amino acids. Between the trimmed V and J ends, which lost 0 bases and 5 bases, there was a span of 20 bases. The CDR3 DNA reads TGCGCCAGCAGCTTGGCGGGCGGGGAGTATCCCCCTTATGGCTACACCTTC. Translated: CASSLAGGEYPPYGYTF.

The rearrangement uses TRBV2 and TRBJ1-4; D is possibly TRBD1 (6 bases). The CDR3 runs to 14 residues. Germline-derived CDR1 and CDR2 are SNHLY and FYNNEI. Deletions cut 6 bases from V and 7 bases from J, with 15 bases between. This chain's CDR3 is CASRGHREGEKLFF. For the CDR3, the DNA is TGTGCCAGCAGAGGACACAGGGAGGGTGAAAAACTGTTTTTT. Full variable domain (missing parts from reference TRBV2 and TRBJ1-4): EPEVTQTPSHQVTQMGQEVILRCVPISNHLYFYWYRQILGQKVEFLVSFYNNEISEKSEIFDDQFSVERPDGSNFTLKIRSTKLEDSAMYFCASRGHREGEKLFFGSGTQLSVL.